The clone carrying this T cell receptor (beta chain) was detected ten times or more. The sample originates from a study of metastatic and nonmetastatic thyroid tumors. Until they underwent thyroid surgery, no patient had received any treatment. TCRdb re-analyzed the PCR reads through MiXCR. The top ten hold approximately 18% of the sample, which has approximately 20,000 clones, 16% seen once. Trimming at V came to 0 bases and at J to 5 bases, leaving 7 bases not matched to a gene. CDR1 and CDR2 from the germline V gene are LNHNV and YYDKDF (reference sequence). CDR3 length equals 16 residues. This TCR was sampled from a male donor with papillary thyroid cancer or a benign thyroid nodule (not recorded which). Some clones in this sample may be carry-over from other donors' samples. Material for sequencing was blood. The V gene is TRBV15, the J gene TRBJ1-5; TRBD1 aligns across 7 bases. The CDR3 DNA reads TGTGCCACCAGCAGAGATTATTTTCAGGGGGATCAGCCCCAGCATTTT. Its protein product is CATSRDYFQGDQPQHF.